The rows below give T cell receptor beta chains drawn from one sample of a study of OX40 agonist ivuxolimab in advanced cancers. TCRdb's copy holds only in-frame clones and misses some; the assay was immunoSEQ multiplex PCR. The data show about 98,000 clones, 85% to 95% seen once. Sequenced material: CD4+ or CD8+ T cells sorted from blood, taken in a trial of the OX40 agonist ivuxolimab. The receptors here all came from an adult with an advanced solid tumor such as melanoma, head and neck, liver or kidney cancer. CDR3s include the opening cysteine and the closing phenylalanine or tryptophan. D genes are given only for firm matches. The size field is filled for only some rows; it gives once, few, many or a size class.

clone_size cdr3_length d_call j_call v_call cdr3_aa cdr3_nt
once 16 - TRBJ1-3 TRBV5-1 CASGLGTVNSGNTIYF TGCGCCAGCGGCTTAGGGACGGTTAACTCTGGAAACACCATATATTTT
- 17 - TRBJ1-4 TRBV30 CACHREGYPGRNEKLFF TGTGCCTGCCACAGGGAGGGGTATCCCGGACGTAATGAAAAACTGTTTTTT
- 14 TRBD1 TRBJ1-5 TRBV6-1 CASKTGFVNQPQHF TGTGCCAGCAAGACAGGGTTCGTCAATCAGCCCCAGCATTTT
- 14 - TRBJ1-2 TRBV7-2 CASSQRSGAYGYTF TGTGCCAGCAGCCAAAGATCGGGGGCGTATGGCTACACCTTC
- 15 - TRBJ2-5 TRBV4-1 CASSQGDGRQVTQYF TGCGCCAGCAGCCAAGGGGACGGGAGACAAGTGACCCAGTACTTC
- 15 TRBD1 TRBJ1-4 TRBV6-6 CASSYSWDRVGKLFF TGTGCCAGCAGTTACTCCTGGGACAGGGTTGGAAAACTGTTTTTT
- 13 - TRBJ1-2 TRBV27 CASSFKTSGGYTF TGTGCCAGCAGTTTCAAGACTTCGGGTGGCTACACCTTC
- 13 - TRBJ1-5 TRBV5-4 CASSKDSNQPQHF TGTGCCAGCAGCAAGGACAGCAATCAGCCCCAGCATTTT
- 16 TRBD1 TRBJ1-2 TRBV4-1 CASSQGGDRNFYGYTF TGCGCCAGCAGCCAAGGCGGGGACAGGAATTTTTATGGCTACACCTTC
- 20 - TRBJ2-4 TRBV5-8 CASSLAGAGWAAPAKNIQYF TGTGCCAGCAGCTTGGCCGGCGCTGGATGGGCCGCTCCAGCCAAAAACATTCAGTACTTC
- 15 - TRBJ2-1 TRBV7-2 CASSSPAFSYNEQFF TGTGCCAGCAGCTCCCCGGCCTTTTCCTACAATGAGCAGTTCTTC
- 15 - TRBJ1-1 TRBV5-5 CASSLSRYRATEAFF TGTGCCAGCAGCTTGTCCCGTTATCGGGCTACTGAAGCTTTCTTT
- 12 - TRBJ1-4 TRBV28 CASSLSGEKLFF TGTGCCAGCAGTTTATCCGGTGAAAAACTGTTTTTT
- 15 TRBD1 TRBJ1-5 TRBV7-9 CASSSGTGQYQPQHF TGTGCCAGCAGCTCCGGGACAGGGCAATACCAGCCCCAGCATTTT
- 12 - TRBJ2-5 TRBV5-6 CASSLVTETQYF TGTGCCAGCAGCTTGGTTACAGAGACCCAGTACTTC
once 12 - TRBJ2-3 TRBV11-2 CASTLYTDTQYF TGTGCCAGCACCCTATACACAGATACGCAGTATTTT
- 13 TRBD1 TRBJ2-5 TRBV5-1 CASSPGGMETQYF TGCGCCAGCAGTCCAGGGGGTATGGAGACCCAGTACTTC
- 14 - TRBJ2-3 TRBV7-9 CASSFPPNTDTQYF TGTGCCAGCAGCTTTCCTCCGAACACAGATACGCAGTATTTT
once 14 - TRBJ1-6 TRBV4-3 CASSQVWWDSPLHF TGCGCCAGCAGCCAAGTCTGGTGGGATTCACCCCTCCACTTT
- 14 - TRBJ2-4 TRBV30 CAWSVSVSVSIQYF TGTGCCTGGAGTGTCTCGGTTAGTGTCAGCATTCAGTACTTC
once 13 - TRBJ2-5 TRBV4-3 CASSAQGGETQYF TGCGCCAGCAGCGCCCAGGGGGGAGAGACCCAGTACTTC
- 16 TRBD1 TRBJ2-2 TRBV9 CASSPQGQGMTGELFF TGTGCCAGCAGCCCTCAGGGACAGGGCATGACCGGGGAGCTGTTTTTT
- 16 TRBD2 TRBJ2-1 TRBV23-1 CASSAPEQREVYEQFF TGCGCCAGCAGCGCTCCGGAGCAGCGGGAGGTCTATGAGCAGTTCTTC
- 18 TRBD1 TRBJ1-1 TRBV19 CASSKRTGIAFMNTEAFF TGTGCCAGTAGCAAGAGGACAGGGATAGCATTCATGAACACTGAAGCTTTCTTT
- 12 - TRBJ1-2 TRBV28 CASSLSRYGYTF TGTGCCAGCAGTTTATCACGGTACGGCTACACCTTC
- 15 - TRBJ2-1 TRBV5-6 CASSLGPSPYNEQFF TGTGCCAGCAGCTTGGGCCCTAGTCCCTACAATGAGCAGTTCTTC
- 15 TRBD1 TRBJ1-5 TRBV28 CAGSFRRGLNQPQHF TGTGCCGGCAGTTTTCGCAGGGGGCTAAATCAGCCCCAGCATTTT
- 15 - TRBJ2-1 TRBV7-9 CASSLGSGKYNEQFF TGTGCCAGCAGCTTAGGATCGGGAAAGTACAATGAGCAGTTCTTC
- 13 - TRBJ2-3 TRBV7-9 CASSLYLTDTQYF TGTGCCAGCAGCTTGTACCTCACAGATACGCAGTATTTT
- 17 - TRBJ2-3 TRBV10-3 CAISDLWLSGGTDTQYF TGTGCCATCAGTGACCTATGGTTATCTGGGGGCACAGATACGCAGTATTTT
- 15 - TRBJ1-1 TRBV6-1 CASSRPKSPEPEAFF TGTGCCAGCAGTCGTCCGAAGTCGCCCGAACCTGAAGCTTTCTTT
once 15 TRBD2 TRBJ2-4 TRBV4-3 CASSQVPGRGDIQYF TGCGCCAGCAGCCAAGTCCCGGGCCGGGGGGACATTCAGTACTTC
- 15 TRBD1 TRBJ1-6 TRBV5-4 CASSLEQGFNSPLHF TGTGCCAGCAGCTTGGAACAGGGGTTTAATTCACCCCTCCACTTT
- 14 - TRBJ1-2 TRBV28 CASSLPTGMQGYTF TGTGCCAGCAGTTTACCTACGGGAATGCAGGGCTACACCTTC
- 14 - TRBJ1-5 TRBV19 CASSPKVGNQPQHF TGTGCCAGTAGCCCAAAGGTGGGCAATCAGCCCCAGCATTTT
- 13 - TRBJ2-1 TRBV7-9 CASRESSYNEQFF TGTGCCAGCAGAGAAAGCTCCTACAATGAGCAGTTCTTC
- 15 TRBD1 TRBJ1-5 TRBV6-5 CASSTDRGLNQPQHF TGTGCCAGCAGTACAGACAGGGGTCTCAATCAGCCCCAGCATTTT
- 15 TRBD1 TRBJ1-1 TRBV5-1 CASSPDRVGDTEAFF TGCGCCAGCAGCCCCGACAGGGTGGGGGACACTGAAGCTTTCTTT
- 14 - TRBJ1-5 TRBV19 CASSIDATDQPQHF TGTGCCAGTAGTATAGATGCGACGGATCAGCCCCAGCATTTT
- 15 - TRBJ2-3 TRBV15 CATSRELGGADTQYF TGTGCCACCAGCAGAGAACTAGGGGGGGCAGATACGCAGTATTTT
- 16 TRBD2 TRBJ2-1 TRBV7-2 CASSLGGLAAQNEQFF TGTGCCAGCAGCTTAGGGGGACTAGCAGCCCAGAATGAGCAGTTCTTC
once 16 - TRBJ1-5 TRBV28 CASNFPLGSRWQPQHF TGTGCCAGCAATTTCCCCCTTGGGAGTCGTTGGCAGCCCCAGCATTTT
- 14 - TRBJ2-5 TRBV5-1 CASSLQARQETQYF TGCGCCAGCAGCCTACAGGCGCGCCAAGAGACCCAGTACTTC
few 13 - TRBJ1-1 TRBV6-1 CASTLSGYTEAFF TGTGCCAGCACCCTCTCGGGGTACACTGAAGCTTTCTTT
- 15 - TRBJ2-6 TRBV2 CASSEDRAGANVLTF TGTGCCAGCAGTGAAGACAGGGCTGGGGCCAACGTCCTGACTTTC
- 12 - TRBJ2-7 TRBV5-6 CASSLVGEEQYF TGTGCCAGCAGCTTGGTGGGGGAGGAGCAGTACTTC
- 16 TRBD2 TRBJ2-3 TRBV5-1 CASSGGGLAGGSTQYF TGCGCCAGCAGCGGAGGCGGACTAGCGGGGGGAAGTACGCAGTATTTT
- 13 - TRBJ2-2 TRBV7-9 CASSPRSYGELFF TGTGCCAGCAGCCCGCGGTCGTACGGGGAGCTGTTTTTT
- 15 - TRBJ1-4 TRBV19 CASSTRTRTNEKLFF TGTGCCAGTAGTACGAGGACGAGAACTAATGAAAAACTGTTTTTT
- 15 TRBD2 TRBJ2-1 TRBV4-2 CASSQELAGVNEQFF TGTGCCAGCAGCCAAGAGCTAGCGGGGGTAAATGAGCAGTTCTTC
once 13 - TRBJ1-1 TRBV5-1 CASSFQTNTEAFF TGCGCCAGCAGCTTTCAGACGAACACTGAAGCTTTCTTT
once 14 - TRBJ1-1 TRBV18 CASSVDRSYREAFF TGTGCCAGCTCAGTTGACAGGTCCTATAGGGAAGCTTTCTTT
- 14 - TRBJ1-1 TRBV25-1 CASSEQTGYTEAFF TGTGCCAGCAGTGAACAGACCGGGTACACTGAAGCTTTCTTT
- 15 - TRBJ2-7 TRBV6-6 CASRGGGDGTYEQYF TGTGCCAGCAGGGGAGGTGGGGACGGGACCTACGAGCAGTACTTC
few 14 - TRBJ1-6 TRBV14 CASSQDRVASPLHF TGTGCCAGCAGCCAAGACAGGGTGGCTTCACCCCTCCACTTT
- 15 - TRBJ1-5 TRBV4-1 CASSQEPQVGQPQHF TGCGCCAGCAGCCAAGAGCCCCAGGTGGGGCAGCCCCAGCATTTT
- 13 - TRBJ2-3 TRBV11-2 CASSRDRTDTQYF TGTGCCAGCAGCCGGGACCGCACAGATACGCAGTATTTT
- 19 TRBD2 TRBJ2-3 TRBV4-3 CASSRSTGTSGHYTDTQYF TGCGCCAGCAGCCGCTCTACCGGGACTAGCGGACATTACACAGATACGCAGTATTTT
- 13 - TRBJ1-5 TRBV30 CAWGPDRNQPQHF TGTGCCTGGGGACCGGACCGCAATCAGCCCCAGCATTTT